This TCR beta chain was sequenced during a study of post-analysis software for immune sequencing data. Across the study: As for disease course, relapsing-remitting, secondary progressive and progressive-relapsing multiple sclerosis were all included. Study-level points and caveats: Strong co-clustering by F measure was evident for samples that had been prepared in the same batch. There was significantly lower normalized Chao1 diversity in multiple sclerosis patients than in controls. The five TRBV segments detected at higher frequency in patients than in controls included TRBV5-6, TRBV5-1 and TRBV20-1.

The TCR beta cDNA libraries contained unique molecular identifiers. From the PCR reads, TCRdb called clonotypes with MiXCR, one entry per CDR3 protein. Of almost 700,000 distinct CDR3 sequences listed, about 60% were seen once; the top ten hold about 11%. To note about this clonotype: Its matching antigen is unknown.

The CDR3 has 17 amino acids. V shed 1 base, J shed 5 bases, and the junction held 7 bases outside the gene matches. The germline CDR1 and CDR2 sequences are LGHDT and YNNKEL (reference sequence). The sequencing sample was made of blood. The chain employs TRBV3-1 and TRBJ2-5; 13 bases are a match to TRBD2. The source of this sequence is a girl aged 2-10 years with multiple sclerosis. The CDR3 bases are TGTGCCAGCAGCCAAGGGACTAGCGGGAGTCTTCGGGAGACCCAGTACTTC. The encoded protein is CASSQGTSGSLRETQYF.